The 21 T cell receptor beta chains in this list originate from one sample, sequenced in a study of tumor-infiltrating lymphocytes in primary liver carcinoma. Researchers drew blood RNA from unsorted whole blood and extracted germline DNA as well. Reverse transcription of around 0.45 ug total RNA with a constant-region primer produced TCR beta cDNA. It was through three nested multiplex PCR rounds of slightly modified ARM-PCR that TCR beta libraries arose. TRBV1-TRBV30 forward primers paired with a C-beta reverse primer were used in the first two PCR rounds, which ran approximately 10 cycles each. One entry per CDR3 protein, called by TCRdb with MiXCR from the multiplex PCR reads. The repertoire includes approximately 300,000 distinct CDR3 sequences, roughly two thirds of them detected once, and approximately 9% sits in the top ten. The sequencing sample was made of peripheral blood. The receptors here all came from a man aged 35 to 55 with primary liver carcinoma and hepatitis B virus infection.

V is TRBV6-1 and J is TRBJ2-7; maybe TRBD2 (5 bases). The CDR3 consists of 11 residues. V lost 10 bases and J 13 bases, leaving 20 bases between the germline ends. The germline CDR1 and CDR2 sequences are MNHNS and SASEGT. The CDR3, as DNA: TGTGCCATCAGCGGTTTCGGAACGCAATACTTC. The encoded protein is CAISGFGTQYF.

To note about this clonotype: With a much larger clone just one base away, this may be a read error. The chain employs TRBV4-1 and TRBJ2-1; D is perhaps TRBD2 (7 bases). The CDR3 loop spans 11 amino acids. Germline V gives CDR1 MGHRA, CDR2 YSYEKL. V was pared by 9 bases and J by 9 bases, with 12 bases between. The CDR3 DNA follows: TGCGCCAGTCGACGGGGGGCTGAGCAGTTCTTC. It is translated as CASRRGAEQFF.

This clonotype was found a few times. This chain uses TRBV6-2 or TRBV6-3 with TRBJ2-1; 9 bases map to TRBD1. The CDR3 has 23 residues. V lost 2 bases to trimming and J lost 0 bases; unmatched junction nucleotides: 23. Germline V gene lookup returns CDR1 MNHEY and CDR2 SVGEGT. The CDR3 region has the DNA TGTGCCAGCAGTTACACCCCGGGACAGGGATCATATCGGACGCGCAACTCCTACAATGAGCAGTTCTTC. Protein sequence: CASSYTPGQGSYRTRNSYNEQFF.

With regard to this clonotype: One junction end disagrees with the germline gene, perhaps due to a read error. The chain combines TRBV29-1 with TRBJ1-1; the D gene is possibly TRBD1 (5 bases). The CDR3 covers 16 residues. Germline values: CDR1 SQVTM, CDR2 ANQGSEA. The CDR3 DNA reads TGCAGCGTTGAAGATCCCGGGGGTGGAGGAGTCGCTGAAGCTTACTTT. Translated: CSVEDPGGGGVAEAYF.

The chain employs TRBV11-2 and TRBJ2-4, with D maybe TRBD2 (5 bases). The assigned J gene may be wrong: the sequence end matches TRBJ2-7 better. Looked up from germline, CDR1 is SGHAT and CDR2 is FQNNGV. The CDR3 has 16 amino acids. The CDR3 region is CASSFLRRGIHNEQYF. The CDR3 nucleotides read TGTGCCAGCAGCTTCTTACGAAGAGGGATACACAACGAGCAGTACTTC.

The chain carries TRBV25-1 and TRBJ2-7; D is perhaps TRBD1 (6 bases). Germline V gene data show CDR1 as MGHDK and CDR2 as SYGVNS. V was pared by 1 base and J by 3 bases, with 13 bases between. This CDR3 has 15 amino acids. The CDR3 protein is CASSESVTGIYEQYF. Written as DNA, the CDR3 is TGTGCCAGCAGTGAATCGGTGACAGGCATCTACGAGCAGTACTTC.

This clonotype appeared a few times. The rearrangement joins TRBV6-1 to TRBJ1-1, with D possibly matching TRBD1 (6 bases). CDR3 length: 16 amino acids. The V end lost 5 bases, the J end lost 3 bases, and 19 bases lay between the germline ends. Germline V gives CDR1 MNHNS, CDR2 SASEGT. In nucleotides, the CDR3 is TGTGCCAGCAGTTCGAATTACAGGGTTTTCTACACTGAAGCTTTCTTT. Translating it yields CASSSNYRVFYTEAFF.

The table lists this clonotype with many counts. This chain's CDR3 is CATDRPSYVEQYF. CDR3 DNA sequence: TGTGCCACCGACAGGCCAAGTTACGTGGAGCAGTACTTC. The J gene is TRBJ2-7, the V gene TRBV6-2 or TRBV6-3; possible D gene TRBD1, 6 bases. CDR3 length equals 13 residues. Germline loops: CDR1 MNHEY, CDR2 SVGEGT. With 10 bases removed from V and 7 bases from J, the gap between germline ends came to 20 bases.

To note about this clonotype: Mismatch with germline at one junction end may stem from a read error. Here the CDR3 reads CVSSFGGGKLFF. Here the CDR3 DNA reads TGTGTCAGCAGCTTTGGCGGGGGAAAGCTGTTTTTT. The genes are TRBV11-2 and TRBJ1-4, with D tentatively TRBD1 (5 bases). The CDR3 contains 12 residues. CDR1 SGHAT and CDR2 FQNNGV come from the germline V gene.

CDR3 sequence (DNA): TGTGCCAGCAGTTTGGGGAGCCTATCGCAGTATTTT. It codes for CASSLGSLSQYF. V and J are TRBV28 and TRBJ2-3, with D perhaps matching TRBD2 (5 bases). Germline values: CDR1 MDHEN, CDR2 SYDVKM. V lost 3 bases to trimming and J lost 10 bases, with 11 bases between them. The CDR3 has 12 residues.

This clonotype was counted once. A much larger clone differs by one base, so this may be a read error. CDR3 in DNA: TGCGCCAGCAGTGACAACAGGGTACGGGAAAAACTGTTTTTT. The encoded protein is CASSDNRVREKLFF. The chain joins TRBV10-2 to TRBJ1-4, with a tentative D call TRBD1 (6 bases). The CDR3 has 14 residues. CDR1 and CDR2 from the germline V gene are WSHSY and SAAADI. V shed 3 bases and J shed 8 bases, with 13 bases lying between them.

In regard to this clonotype: No conserved phenylalanine or tryptophan ends this CDR3, so it is likely a read error. The chain carries TRBV29-1 and TRBJ2-7, with 8 bases matching TRBD2. Germline-derived CDR1 and CDR2 are SQVTM and ANQGSEA. The ends lost 5 bases at V and 5 bases at J; junction bases unmatched: 17. The CDR3 runs to 16 residues. CDR3 region: CSVSGTRGSRAHEQYL. Written as DNA, the CDR3 is TGCAGCGTTTCCGGGACTAGGGGGTCAAGAGCCCACGAGCAGTACCTC.

A word on this clonotype: One end of the junction fails to match germline, which may point to a read error. The J gene is TRBJ2-5, the V gene TRBV5-1; 8 bases align to TRBD2. The CDR3 extends over 14 amino acids. Germline CDR1 SGHRS, CDR2 YFSETQ. Here the CDR3 reads CTSSLADGREAQYF. The CDR3 DNA follows: TGCACCAGCAGCTTGGCCGATGGGCGGGAGGCCCAGTACTTC. The full variable domain, its missing parts supplied by reference TRBV5-1 and TRBJ2-5, is KAGVTQTPRYLIKTRGQQVTLSCSPISGHRSVSWYQQTPGQGLQFLFEYFSETQRNKGNFPGRFSGRQFSNSRSEMNVSTLELGDSALYLCTSSLADGREAQYFGPGTRLLVL.

This chain uses TRBV30 with TRBJ1-5; possibly TRBD1 for D (5 bases). The CDR3 is made up of 13 amino acids. Trimming cost V 1 base and J 4 bases, with 8 bases left between them. Germline V gene lookup returns CDR1 GTSNPN and CDR2 SVGIG (reference sequence). The CDR3 sequence: CAWSEGTNQPQHF. CDR3 nucleotides: TGTGCCTGGAGTGAGGGGACTAATCAGCCCCAGCATTTT.

Comment on this clonotype: With a much larger clone just one base away, this may be a read error. This chain joins TRBV6-6 and TRBJ1-2; 7 nucleotides match TRBD1. Trimming at V came to 8 bases and at J to 6 bases, leaving 9 bases not matched to a gene. The CDR3 sequence is 13 residues long. Germline loops: CDR1 MNHNY, CDR2 SVGAGI (reference sequence). CDR3 bases: TGTGCCAGCGTTGCTCAGGGGGGCGATGGCTACACCTTC. Translating it yields CASVAQGGDGYTF.

With respect to this clonotype: Being one base from a much bigger clone, this may be a read error. The CDR3 reads CAGSQVPSPHEQFF. CDR3 sequence (DNA): TGCGCCGGCAGCCAAGTCCCCAGTCCCCATGAGCAGTTCTTC. This chain uses TRBV4-1 with TRBJ2-1; no clear D gene. There are 14 residues in the CDR3. CDR1 MGHRA and CDR2 YSYEKL come from the germline V gene.

Concerning this clonotype: The CDR3 does not end in the conserved phenylalanine or tryptophan, so this is likely a read error. The genes are TRBV11-1 and TRBJ2-4; 12 nucleotides line up with TRBD2. J lost 0 bases, V lost 5 bases, and 5 bases had no gene match. Germline lookup yields CDR1 SGHAT and CDR2 FQDESV (reference sequence). The CDR3 is made up of 17 amino acids. DNA of the CDR3: TGTGCCAGCAGCGCGACTAGCGGGAGTCTAGCCAAAAACATTCAGTACCAC. It specifies CASSATSGSLAKNIQYH.

In its sample, this clonotype was seen a few times. A single base separates this from a much larger clone, so it may be a read error. V gene TRBV6-1 combines with J gene TRBJ1-4; no clear D gene. The germline V gene has CDR1 MNHNS and CDR2 SASEGT. This CDR3 is 15 amino acids long. The CDR3 coding sequence is TGTGCCAGCAGTCATCGGGGAATGATGGGTGAAAAACTGCTTTTT. This codes for CASSHRGMMGEKLLF.

As for this clonotype: One base away lies a much larger clone, so this may be a sequencing read error. V gene TRBV6-5 combines with J gene TRBJ1-5; maybe TRBD1 (5 bases). The germline V gene encodes CDR1 MNHEY and CDR2 SVGAGI. This CDR3 contains 13 residues. The CDR3 DNA sequence: TGTACCAGCAGTTACTCCAGGGATCAGCCCCAGCATTTT. It specifies CTSSYSRDQPQHF.

A word on this clonotype: A much larger clone lies one base from this, so it may be a read error. The chain uses TRBV4-1 and TRBJ2-7; possibly TRBD1 for D (6 bases). The CDR3 covers 15 residues. Germline lookup yields CDR1 MGHRA and CDR2 YSYEKL. The V end lost 3 bases, the J end lost 2 bases, and 14 bases lay between the germline ends. CDR3 nucleotides: TGCGCCAGCAGCCACTTATTCACAGGGCCCTACGAGCAGTACTTC. It yields the protein CASSHLFTGPYEQYF.

As to this clonotype: The CDR3 ends on some other residue instead of the conserved phenylalanine or tryptophan, so this is likely a read error. J is TRBJ2-7 and V is TRBV10-2; D call uncertain. The length of the CDR3 is 12 residues. The germline V gene has CDR1 WSHSY and CDR2 SAAADI. CDR3 DNA: TGTGCCAGCAGTCAGTACTCATACGTGCAGTACTTA. Its protein product is CASSQYSYVQYL.